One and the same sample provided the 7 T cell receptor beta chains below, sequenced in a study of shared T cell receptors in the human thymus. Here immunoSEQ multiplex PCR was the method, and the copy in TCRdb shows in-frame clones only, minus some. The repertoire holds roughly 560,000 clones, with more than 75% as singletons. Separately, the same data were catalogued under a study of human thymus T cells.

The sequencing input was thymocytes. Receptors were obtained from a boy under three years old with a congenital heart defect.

DNA of the CDR3: TGTGCCAGCAGCGTAGGTACTAGCGGGAGCCTGCAAGAGACCCAGTACTTC. Translation: CASSVGTSGSLQETQYF. The chain links TRBV9 to TRBJ2-5; 11 bases are a match to TRBD2. J lost 2 bases, V lost 0 bases, and 6 bases had no gene match. Germline V gene lookup returns CDR1 SGDLS and CDR2 YYNGEE. The CDR3 extends over 17 amino acids. The full variable domain, rest sourced from reference TRBV9 and TRBJ2-5, is DSGVTQTPKHLITATGQRVTLRCSPRSGDLSVYWYQQSLDQGLQFLIQYYNGEERAKGNILERFSAQQFPDLHSELNLSSLELGDSALYFCASSVGTSGSLQETQYFGPGTRLLVL.

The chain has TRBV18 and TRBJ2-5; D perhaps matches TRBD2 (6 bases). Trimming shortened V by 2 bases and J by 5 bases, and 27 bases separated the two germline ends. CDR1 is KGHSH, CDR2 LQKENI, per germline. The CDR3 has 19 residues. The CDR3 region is CASSPEWGGGASFLETQYF. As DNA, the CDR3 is TGTGCCAGCTCACCAGAGTGGGGCGGAGGGGCAAGTTTTCTGGAGACCCAGTACTTC.

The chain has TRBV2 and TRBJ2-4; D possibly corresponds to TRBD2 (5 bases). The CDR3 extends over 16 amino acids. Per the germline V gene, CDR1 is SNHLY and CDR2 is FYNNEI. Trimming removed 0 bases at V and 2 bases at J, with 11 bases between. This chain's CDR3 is CASSEASSVTKNIQYF. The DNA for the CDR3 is TGTGCCAGCAGTGAAGCCAGTAGCGTTACCAAAAACATTCAGTACTTC.

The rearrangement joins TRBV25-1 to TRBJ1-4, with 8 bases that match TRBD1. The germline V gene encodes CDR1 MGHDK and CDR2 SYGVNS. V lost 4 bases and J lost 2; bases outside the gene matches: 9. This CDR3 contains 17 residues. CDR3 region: CASSARQGRPTNEKLFF. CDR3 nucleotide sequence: TGTGCCAGCAGTGCTCGACAGGGGAGGCCCACTAATGAAAAACTGTTTTTT. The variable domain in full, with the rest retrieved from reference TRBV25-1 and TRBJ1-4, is EADIYQTPRYLVIGTGKKITLECSQTMGHDKMYWYQQDPGMELHLIHYSYGVNSTEKGDLSSESTVSRIRTEHFPLTLESARPSHTSQYLCASSARQGRPTNEKLFFGSGTQLSVL.

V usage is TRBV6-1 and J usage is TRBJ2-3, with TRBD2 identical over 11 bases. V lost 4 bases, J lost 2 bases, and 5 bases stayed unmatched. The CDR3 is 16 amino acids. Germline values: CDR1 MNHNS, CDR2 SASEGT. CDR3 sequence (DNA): TGTGCCAGCAGTGGCCTGACTAGCGGGACCACAGATACGCAGTATTTT. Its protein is CASSGLTSGTTDTQYF.

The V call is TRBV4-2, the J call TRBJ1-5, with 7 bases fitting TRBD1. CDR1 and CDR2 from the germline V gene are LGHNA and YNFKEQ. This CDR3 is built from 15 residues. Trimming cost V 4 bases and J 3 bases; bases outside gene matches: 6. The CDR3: CASSPGGSYNQPQHF. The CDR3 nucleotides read TGTGCCAGCAGCCCAGGGGGGTCCTACAATCAGCCCCAGCATTTT.

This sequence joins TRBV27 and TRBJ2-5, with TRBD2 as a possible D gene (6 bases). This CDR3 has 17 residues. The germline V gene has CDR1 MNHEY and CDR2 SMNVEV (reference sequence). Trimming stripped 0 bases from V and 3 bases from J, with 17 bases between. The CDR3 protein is CASSLSWGRTKEETQYF. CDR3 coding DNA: TGTGCCAGCAGTTTATCGTGGGGTCGGACTAAGGAAGAGACCCAGTACTTC.